The present T cell receptor (beta chain) was sequenced within a study of cytomegalovirus exposure and HLA in healthy donors. As to this clone: What it binds is unknown.

Measured with immunoSEQ multiplex PCR; TCRdb has only the in-frame clones, and not every one. The sample lists roughly 350,000 clones; 86% were seen once. V was cut by 0 bases and J by 0 bases, with 7 bases left in between. The germline V gene encodes CDR1 SGHRS and CDR2 YFSETQ. There are 15 residues in the CDR3. Study-wide findings and caveats: Across donors, most TCRs were seen rarely, yet some public ones were widespread.

The TCR comes from a woman under 30 in good health and CMV-seronegative. Sample: PBMCs. The V call is TRBV5-1, the J call TRBJ1-3; D not resolved. The chain's CDR3 is CASSLAAGSGNTIYF. The CDR3, as DNA: TGCGCCAGCAGCTTGGCCGCGGGCTCTGGAAACACCATATATTTT.